The 16 T cell receptor beta chains reported below all come from one sample, sequenced in a study of blood T cell repertoires in COVID-19. This table comes from immunoSEQ multiplex PCR, and its TCRdb copy is limited to in-frame clones, with some not included. The table has a few hundred thousand clones, around nine tenths seen once. Sequencing was carried out using PBMCs or T cells enriched from blood (not recorded which). Source of these receptors: a woman under 30 who had been exposed to COVID-19.

The chain combines TRBV18 with TRBJ2-7, with 7 bases fitting TRBD1. There are 18 residues in the CDR3. Trimming cost V 2 bases and J 6 bases; bases outside gene matches: 19. The germline V gene encodes CDR1 KGHSH and CDR2 LQKENI. The DNA of the CDR3 is TGTGCCAGCTCACCAAATATCTTATTGGGACAGAGACCAGCCGAGCAGTACTTC. Amino acids: CASSPNILLGQRPAEQYF.

The sample holds a few counts of this clone. The chain uses TRBV18 and TRBJ1-2; 7 positions match TRBD1. Trimming at V came to 0 bases and at J to 4 bases, leaving 2 bases not matched to a gene. The germline gives CDR1 KGHSH, CDR2 LQKENI. This CDR3 contains 14 residues. For the CDR3, the DNA is TGTGCCAGCTCACCACCCGGGACAGTCTATGGCTACACCTTC. Encoded protein: CASSPPGTVYGYTF.

The chain carries TRBV5-8 and TRBJ2-7, with 8 bases identical to TRBD2. Germline V CDR1 and CDR2: SGHTS, YDEGEE. J gave up 1 base and V 3 bases, and 3 bases lay outside the gene matches. This CDR3 spans 14 amino acids. The CDR3, as DNA: TGTGCCAGCAGCTCCGGGGGGGTTTCCTACGAGCAGTACTTC. It translates to CASSSGGVSYEQYF.

V and J are TRBV6-6 and TRBJ2-3; 9 nucleotides match TRBD2. J was trimmed by 3 bases and V by 0 bases; bases with no gene match: 1. The V gene's germline CDR1 is MNHNY and CDR2 SVGAGI (reference sequence). CDR3 size: 15 residues. CDR3 loop: CASSYSLAGTDTQYF. The CDR3 region has the DNA TGTGCCAGCAGTTACTCGCTAGCGGGAACAGATACGCAGTATTTT.

The chain combines TRBV27 with TRBJ1-1, with 8 bases matching TRBD1. The CDR3 consists of 14 residues. Germline CDR1 reads MNHEY; CDR2 reads SMNVEV (reference sequence). V was pared by 6 bases and J by 4 bases, with 7 bases of the junction left unmatched. CDR3: CASRIGQGGTEAFF. CDR3 nucleotide sequence: TGTGCCAGCAGGATAGGACAGGGAGGCACTGAAGCTTTCTTT.

V is TRBV2 and J is TRBJ1-5; 7 positions agree with TRBD1. From germline, CDR1 is SNHLY and CDR2 FYNNEI. Trimming at V came to 5 bases and at J to 0 bases, leaving 19 bases not matched to a gene. CDR3 length: 20 amino acids. The CDR3: CASSTPGQSPVPSSNQPQHF. The CDR3 bases are TGTGCCAGCAGTACTCCGGGACAGTCGCCCGTCCCTTCTAGCAATCAGCCCCAGCATTTT.

The chain recombines TRBV19 with TRBJ1-2; 10 bases map to TRBD1. Germline V gene data show CDR1 as LNHDA and CDR2 as SQIVND (reference sequence). The trim removed 6 bases at V and 6 bases at J, leaving 7 bases unmatched. This CDR3 is built from 14 residues. The DNA for the CDR3 is TGTGCCAGTAGCCCTGACAGGGGGCGGGATGGCTACACCTTC. It translates to CASSPDRGRDGYTF.

The V gene is TRBV2, the J gene TRBJ1-2; D might be TRBD1 (6 bases). The germline V gene encodes CDR1 SNHLY and CDR2 FYNNEI. Trimming left V 5 bases short and J 4 bases short, with 14 bases between. The CDR3 has 14 amino acids. The CDR3 sequence: CASSKVDRLYGYTF. The CDR3 DNA reads TGTGCCAGCAGTAAAGTCGACAGGCTCTATGGCTACACCTTC.

This clone was counted at least ten times. The rearrangement joins TRBV21-1 to TRBJ1-1; the D call in the table, TRBD1, was not verified against the DNA. TRBV21-1 represents a pseudogene. This CDR3 region has 17 residues. CDR3 nucleotides: TGTGCCAGCAGCAAAGTGGCCCTTAACAGGTTCTACACTGAAGCTTTCTTT. Its protein product is CASSKVALNRFYTEAFF.

The chain uses TRBV7-9 and TRBJ2-5, with TRBD2 matching 12 bases. Trimming removed 4 bases from V and 4 bases from J; junction bases left unmatched: 7. The germline V gene encodes CDR1 SEHNR and CDR2 FQNEAQ (reference sequence). The CDR3 runs 16 residues. The CDR3 region has the DNA TGTGCCAGCAGCTCTGGACTAGCGGGGCTAGGAGAGACCCAGTACTTC. It encodes CASSSGLAGLGETQYF.

J is TRBJ2-7 and V is TRBV27, with 7 bases lining up with TRBD2. This CDR3 spans 14 amino acids. Trimming removed 4 bases from V and 2 bases from J; junction bases left unmatched: 5. Germline V gene sequence: CDR1 MNHEY, CDR2 SMNVEV (reference sequence). CDR3: CASSSRLAPYEQYF. The CDR3 region has the DNA TGTGCCAGCAGTTCGCGACTAGCCCCCTACGAGCAGTACTTC.

This chain connects TRBV7-6 to TRBJ2-1; D unclear. Looked up from germline, CDR1 is SGHVS and CDR2 is FNYEAQ. This CDR3 is built from 16 residues. Trimming stripped 3 bases from V and 6 bases from J, with 18 bases between. The CDR3 reads CASSFPFSGPSNEQFF. CDR3 nucleotide sequence: TGTGCCAGCAGCTTCCCGTTCTCGGGTCCTAGCAATGAGCAGTTCTTC. Based on the CDR3 plus reference TRBV7-6 and TRBJ2-1, the full variable domain is GAGVSQSPRYKVTKRGQDVALRCDPISGHVSLYWYRQALGQGPEFLTYFNYEAQQDKSGLPNDRFSAERPEGSISTLTIQRTEQRDSAMYRCASSFPFSGPSNEQFFGPGTRLTVL.

CDR3 loop: CSATTSNEQFF. CDR3 DNA sequence: TGCAGTGCCACTACCTCCAATGAGCAGTTCTTC. The chain joins TRBV20-1 to TRBJ2-1; no clear D. The CDR3 runs 11 residues. Per germline, CDR1 DFQATT and CDR2 SNEGSKA (reference sequence). Trimming pared 6 bases from V and 6 bases from J, leaving 9 bases between.

V usage is TRBV2 and J usage is TRBJ2-3; TRBD2 matches at 10 bases. V was pared by 4 bases and J by 5 bases, with 6 bases of the junction left unmatched. The germline CDR1 and CDR2 sequences are SNHLY and FYNNEI. CDR3 length: 15 residues. The CDR3 DNA follows: TGTGCCAGCAGTGTGGAGCTAGCGGGAGTAGATACGCAGTATTTT. This encodes CASSVELAGVDTQYF.

The genes are TRBV11-2 and TRBJ2-3, with TRBD2 as a possible D gene (6 bases). CDR3 length equals 15 residues. CDR1 and CDR2 from the germline V gene are SGHAT and FQNNGV. The V end was cut by 5 bases, the J end by 4 bases, with 16 bases between. The CDR3, as DNA: TGTGCCAGCAGCCCTAGCCCGACTAGTCCAGATACGCAGTATTTT. This sequence encodes CASSPSPTSPDTQYF.

The chain uses TRBV3-1 (or the pseudogene TRBV3-2) and TRBJ1-6, with 8 nucleotides matching TRBD1. Unmatched junction bases numbered 10, after V lost 10 bases and J lost 2 bases. The CDR3 has 16 amino acids. CDR1 is LGHDT, CDR2 YNNKEL, per germline (reference sequence). CDR3 DNA sequence: TGTGCCACCAGGGACAGGCCGGCCACCTATAATTCACCCCTCCACTTT. Protein sequence: CATRDRPATYNSPLHF.